Sequencing of this T cell receptor beta chain was carried out in a study of cytomegalovirus exposure and HLA in healthy donors. A remark on this clone: Its antigen is still unknown.

V lost 5 bases, J lost 1 base, and 8 bases stayed unmatched. This CDR3 is built from 16 residues. The germline gives CDR1 LNHDA, CDR2 SQIVND (reference sequence). The protocol was immunoSEQ multiplex PCR, while the TCRdb copy is restricted to in-frame clones and leaves out a portion. The sample gives some 230,000 clones, about 93% of which show up once; approximately 1.1% is in the top ten. General study points: The study listed around 150 cytomegalovirus-associated TCR beta chains.

Sequenced sample: PBMCs. The chain recombines TRBV19 with TRBJ1-1; TRBD1 agrees at 9 bases. The sequence derives from a young woman in good health and CMV-seronegative. The CDR3 here is CASSVGTGRTNTEAFF. The CDR3, as DNA: TGTGCCAGTAGTGTCGGGACAGGGAGGACGAACACTGAAGCTTTCTTT.